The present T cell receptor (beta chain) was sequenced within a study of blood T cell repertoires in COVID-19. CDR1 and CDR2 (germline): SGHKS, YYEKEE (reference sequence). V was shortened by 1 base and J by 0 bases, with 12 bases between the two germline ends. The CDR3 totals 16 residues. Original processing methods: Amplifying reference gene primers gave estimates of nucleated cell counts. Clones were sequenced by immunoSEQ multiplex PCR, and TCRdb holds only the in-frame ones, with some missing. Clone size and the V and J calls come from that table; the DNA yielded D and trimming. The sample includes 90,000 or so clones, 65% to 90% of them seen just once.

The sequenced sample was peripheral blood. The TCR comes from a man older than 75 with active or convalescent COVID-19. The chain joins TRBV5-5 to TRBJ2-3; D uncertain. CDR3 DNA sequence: TGTGCCAGCAGCTTGAATGCTGAAACTAGCACAGATACGCAGTATTTT. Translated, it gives CASSLNAETSTDTQYF.